Detailed here is one TCR beta chain. What it binds is unknown. The entry originates in a study of T cells in Graves' hyperthyroidism and ophthalmopathy. Study-level findings and limits: Blood samples included most of the expanded thyroid clonotypes exceeding 0.001.

Amplified TCR beta CDR3 regions derived from RNA transcripts. First-round RT-PCR with HTBI primers amplified the TCR CDR3 region. TCRdb independently ran MiXCR on the multiplex PCR reads; one entry per CDR3 protein. The top ten hold 8.2% of the sample, which has roughly 580,000 distinct CDR3 sequences, approximately 44% seen once. This CDR3 has 14 amino acids. CDR1 is SGHVS and CDR2 is FQNEAQ in the germline V gene. J was trimmed by 9 bases and V by 5 bases; bases with no gene match: 7. This TCR was sampled from a woman younger than 30 with Graves' hyperthyroidism. Sequencing used peripheral blood or thyroid tissue (not recorded which). This rearrangement joins TRBV7-8 to TRBJ1-6; 7 bases line up with TRBD1. CDR3 in amino acids: CASSGGTAFSPLHF. Here the CDR3 DNA reads TGTGCCAGCAGCGGAGGGACAGCCTTTTCACCCCTCCACTTT. Supplemented by reference TRBV7-8 and TRBJ1-6, the full variable domain reads GAGVSQSPRYKVAKRGQDVALRCDPISGHVSLFWYQQALGQGPEFLTYFQNEAQLDKSGLPSDRFFAERPEGSVSTLKIQRTQQEDSAVYLCASSGGTAFSPLHFGNGTRLTVT.